This T cell receptor (beta chain) was found in a study of response to subunit inactivated influenza vaccine listed by TCRdb under 2018. For context, the study as a whole: Deep quantitative T cell receptor repertoire profiling was used in the study to track responses to a trivalent subunit inactivated influenza vaccine.

What the research found in general, with its limitations: The authors proposed that each seasonal influenza vaccination may bring in only a limited number of new T cells.

Library prep was done by RT-PCR. The run used an Illumina HiSeq 2500. TCRdb cleaned the public reads at Q25 with fastp, built clones with MiXCR and kept in-frame beta chains. Each CDR3 protein appears once, grouped with its most common genes and DNA. This sample has about 540,000 distinct CDR3 sequences in its table, and under 30% of those were observed once. Roughly 2.8% of the sample lies in the top ten. The table lists this clonotype with many counts. No antigen is known for it. No qualities accompany the bases; no much larger clone lies one base away. A further study also used this sample, focusing on T cells expressing NK-cell markers. The second paper states: TCR beta cDNA libraries were prepared using 5'RACE template switching, which introduced a universal primer site and unique molecular identifiers. In sorted CD3+CD56+NKG2C+, CD3+CD56+NKG2C- and CD3+CD56-NKG2C+ T-cell subsets from several donors, TCR beta-chain repertoires were profiled. Seven of the eight sequenced donors were HCMV-seropositive and one was HCMV-seronegative. In several experiments an anti-gammadeltaTCR antibody was added to restrict sorting to alphabetaTCR-expressing T cells. In 6 or 7 donors, the dominant CD3+CD56+NKG2C+ clonotypes ranked among the top 10 CD8+ clonotypes, making up about 1.0-7.5% of CD8+ T cells. Those dominant clonotypes were again the most abundant among CD3+CD56-NKG2C+ cells in a few donors, at roughly 25-60.1%. Whether the expanded NKG2C-expressing T cell clones were specific for HCMV antigens remained unclear. The eight sequenced donors were randomly selected healthy volunteers, three men and five women. HCMV-specific IgG was detected in serum with a commercial ELISA kit to determine HCMV serostatus. Peripheral blood mononuclear cells were isolated from blood by Ficoll density gradient centrifugation. Using Miltenyi isolation kits, CD4+ and CD8+ T cells were isolated from PBMC through magnetic immunoseparation. Priming for cDNA synthesis came from the TCR beta constant segment, and two successive PCR amplification steps followed. The libraries were sequenced on Illumina HiSeq 2000/2500, MiSeq or NextSeq, producing 2 x 150 bp reads. MIGEC was used to demultiplex reads and group the reads by UMI, and MiTCR was used to assemble and quantify clonotypes. Only TCR cDNA sequences supported by at least two reads were kept to exclude erroneous sequences. The tcR package was used for downstream repertoire analysis, and clonotypes were matched across fractions by CDR3 nucleotide sequence plus V segment. VDJmatch was used to annotate antigen specificity against VDJdb, with one amino acid substitution allowed in CDR3.

The source was CD4+ T cells sorted from PBMCs, collected less than 13 days after vaccination. The sequence was collected from a man aged 50-60 years who received an inactivated influenza vaccine. Donor details come from another sample of the same person, matched by shared clones.

The nucleotides are TGTGCCACCAGCAGAGACCTTCCCGCAAGAACTAATGAAAAACTGTTTTTT. It encodes CATSRDLPARTNEKLFF. This receptor chain uses TRBV15 and TRBJ1-4, with no confidently assigned D gene. Deletion took 0 bases off V and 1 base off J, with a span of 12 bases between the germline ends. Taken from cysteine to phenylalanine, the CDR3 has 17 residues. The kept DNA is CDR3 alone, 51 bases in frame from the first base. CDR1 and CDR2 were assigned from the germline V gene (reference sequence) as LNHNV and YYDKDF. Reference TRBV15 and TRBJ1-4 genes cover what lies past the CDR3, so the full variable domain is DAMVIQNPRYQVTQFGKPVTLSCSQTLNHNVMYWYQQKSSQAPKLLFHYYDKDFNNEADTPDNFQSRRPNTSFCFLDIRSPGLGDTAMYLCATSRDLPARTNEKLFFGSGTQLSVL.